This TCR beta chain was captured in a study of Ad26.COV2.S vaccination and SARS-CoV-2 variants. Overall study findings and caveats: The TCR breadth and depth analyses may have understated or missed part of the total T cell responses.

The trim removed 4 bases at V and 6 bases at J, leaving 3 bases unmatched. Looked up from germline, CDR1 is LGHDT and CDR2 is YNNKEL (reference sequence). The length of the CDR3 is 14 residues. Stated treatment: 15 to 20 received Ad26.COV2.S at low or high dose, single or two shots; about 5 received placebo; per-sample allocation not given. The study sampled participants on day 63 after the first vaccine or placebo injection. The protocol was immunoSEQ multiplex PCR, while the TCRdb copy is restricted to in-frame clones and leaves out a portion. The repertoire holds approximately 500,000 clones, with around nine tenths as singletons. With regard to this clone: Its antigen is not known.

This sequence was found in a person aged 18-65 years who received the Ad26.COV2.S COVID-19 vaccine or a placebo. The sample here was peripheral blood, taken in a trial of Ad26.COV2.S vaccine versus placebo. The chain combines TRBV3-1 (or the pseudogene TRBV3-2) with TRBJ2-7; 13 bases are a match to TRBD2. The CDR3 here is CASSRGLAGVEQYF. The CDR3 DNA follows: TGTGCCAGCAGCCGAGGACTAGCGGGAGTCGAGCAGTACTTC.